The 21 T cell receptor beta chains below come from one sample, sequenced in a study of CD8 T cells in Susac syndrome. Random hexamers were used to reverse transcribe an amount of about 0.45 to 1 ug RNA. One entry per CDR3 protein, called by TCRdb with MiXCR from the immunoSEQ multiplex PCR reads. Counted here are around 230,000 distinct CDR3 sequences, around 95% occurring once; the ten biggest clones make up roughly 0.09%. The specimen was CD4+ T cells from PBMCs. Receptor source: a human donor with multiple sclerosis.

The V and J genes are TRBV29-1 and TRBJ2-1; D possibly corresponds to TRBD2 (6 bases). Per germline, CDR1 SQVTM and CDR2 ANQGSEA. Trimming removed 3 bases from V and 0 bases from J, with 9 bases in between. CDR3 length equals 14 residues. The CDR3 region is CSVDRGSSYNEQFF. The DNA of the CDR3 is TGCAGCGTTGACCGGGGGAGCTCCTACAATGAGCAGTTCTTC.

The chain combines TRBV27 with TRBJ2-7, with D possibly being TRBD1 (6 bases). V dropped 6 bases and J dropped 0 bases, with 15 bases sitting between them. Germline values: CDR1 MNHEY, CDR2 SMNVEV (reference sequence). The CDR3 length is 15 residues. The CDR3 nucleotides read TGTGCCAGCAGGACCGACAGGTTAATCTCCTACGAGCAGTACTTC. This codes for CASRTDRLISYEQYF.

The V and J genes are TRBV4-2 and TRBJ2-7; D gene uncertain. With 4 bases removed from V and 5 bases from J, the gap between germline ends came to 18 bases. The germline gives CDR1 LGHNA, CDR2 YNFKEQ. CDR3 length: 15 amino acids. The CDR3 DNA sequence: TGTGCCAGCAGCCCGGGCGGACCGAGCACCCACGAGCAGTACTTC. Its translation is CASSPGGPSTHEQYF.

The chain links TRBV3-1 to TRBJ1-1; 7 bases agree with TRBD1. CDR1 is LGHDT, CDR2 YNNKEL, per germline (reference sequence). V trimming: 4 bases; J trimming: 5 bases; junction bases outside the gene matches: 4. There are 13 residues in the CDR3. The CDR3 bases are TGTGCCAGCAGCCCCTACAGGGGTACTGAAGCTTTCTTT. This sequence encodes CASSPYRGTEAFF.

The rearrangement uses TRBV28 and TRBJ2-1, with TRBD1 matching 8 bases. After removal of 6 bases from V and 2 bases from J, the junction contained 12 bases not matched to a gene. The CDR3 is 17 amino acids. Per germline, CDR1 MDHEN and CDR2 SYDVKM. In DNA form, the CDR3 reads TGTGCCAGCAGCCCCCCAAGTCGGACAGGGCCCTACAATGAGCAGTTCTTC. Amino acid sequence: CASSPPSRTGPYNEQFF.

The chain couples TRBV25-1 to TRBJ2-3, with 11 bases lining up with TRBD2. V lost 5 bases to trimming and J lost 3 bases; unmatched junction nucleotides: 4. The CDR3 runs to 15 residues. Germline lookup yields CDR1 MGHDK and CDR2 SYGVNS. The CDR3 DNA is TGTGCCAGCAGTACACCTAGCGGGGGGACAGATACGCAGTATTTT. It is translated as CASSTPSGGTDTQYF.

The CDR3 loop is CASSLPGGKDEQYF. DNA of the CDR3: TGTGCCAGCAGTTTACCAGGGGGTAAAGACGAGCAGTACTTC. The V call is TRBV28, the J call TRBJ2-7; TRBD1 matches at 7 bases. The CDR3 is made up of 14 amino acids. Germline CDR1 MDHEN, CDR2 SYDVKM. With V trimmed by 2 bases and J by 5 bases, 6 bases remained unmatched.

This rearrangement joins TRBV30 to TRBJ2-7; 15 bases match TRBD2. The CDR3 is 15 amino acids. Germline lookup yields CDR1 GTSNPN and CDR2 SVGIG (reference sequence). V was clipped by 2 bases and J by 6 bases; unmatched bases: 5. DNA of the CDR3: TGTGCCTGGAGTTCCGGGACTAGCGGGAGGTTCGAGCAGTACTTC. Residues: CAWSSGTSGRFEQYF.

The V and J genes are TRBV28 and TRBJ2-1; TRBD2 matches 9 bases. Germline CDR1 and CDR2: MDHEN and SYDVKM. This CDR3 region has 17 residues. V lost 1 base to trimming and J lost 7 bases; unmatched junction nucleotides: 11. The CDR3 loop reads CASSLSLRREGRNEQFF. DNA for the CDR3: TGTGCCAGCAGTTTATCATTGCGGCGGGAGGGCCGTAATGAGCAGTTCTTC.

The rearrangement joins TRBV30 to TRBJ2-3; a weak D match, TRBD2 (5 bases). The CDR3 consists of 15 residues. Trimming removed 0 bases from V and 0 bases from J, with 10 bases in between. Looked up from germline, CDR1 is GTSNPN and CDR2 is SVGIG (reference sequence). CDR3 amino acids: CAWSVSGGSTDTQYF. The CDR3 DNA sequence: TGTGCCTGGAGTGTATCGGGCGGGAGCACAGATACGCAGTATTTT.

With respect to this clonotype: It is unclear where the CDR3 begins or ends on the DNA, so no DNA is shown, and the CDR3 is as TCRdb lists it. The CDR3 sequence is CASRWGTGTPNPDFYF. The chain combines TRBV6-1 with TRBJ2-7; the table's D gene call, TRBD1, was not cross checked with the DNA. Germline CDR1 is MNHNS and CDR2 is SASEGT. From its first to its last residue, the CDR3 has 16 amino acids.

V usage is TRBV9 and J usage is TRBJ1-2, with D possibly matching TRBD1 (5 bases). Per germline, CDR1 SGDLS and CDR2 YYNGEE. This CDR3 region has 12 residues. The germline V and J ends were trimmed by 7 bases and 5 bases, with 12 bases remaining between them. The CDR3 here is CASDSEIYGYTF. The CDR3 bases are TGTGCCAGCGACAGCGAGATTTATGGCTACACCTTC.

This clonotype has just a few counts. The rearrangement joins TRBV7-2 to TRBJ1-1; D is possibly TRBD1 (6 bases). This CDR3 is built from 14 residues. CDR1 and CDR2 from the germline V gene are SGHTA and FQGNSA. V lost 3 bases and J lost 1, with 9 bases in between. The CDR3: CASSFTGRNTEAFF. In DNA form, the CDR3 reads TGTGCCAGCAGCTTCACAGGGAGGAACACTGAAGCTTTCTTT.

The V and J genes are TRBV3-1 and TRBJ1-1; the D gene is possibly TRBD1 (6 bases). Germline CDR1 reads LGHDT; CDR2 reads YNNKEL (reference sequence). V lost 7 bases, J lost 0 bases, and 9 bases lay in between. The CDR3 is made up of 13 amino acids. The CDR3 spells CASTQGMNTEAFF. In DNA form, the CDR3 reads TGTGCCAGCACACAGGGTATGAACACTGAAGCTTTCTTT.

The gene calls are TRBV20-1 and TRBJ1-2; D possibly corresponds to TRBD1 (5 bases). Per germline, CDR1 DFQATT and CDR2 SNEGSKA (reference sequence). The ends were cut back, 1 base at V and 4 bases at J, with 10 bases in the middle. The CDR3 totals 13 residues. CDR3 bases: TGCAGTGCTAGAGGGGGCGTGGGCTATGGCTACACCTTC. Encoded protein: CSARGGVGYGYTF.

The chain carries TRBV6-5 and TRBJ1-1; D gene uncertain. Germline V lookup: CDR1 MNHEY, CDR2 SVGAGI. The V and J ends lost 7 bases and 8 bases respectively, with 14 bases between them. The CDR3 has 12 amino acids. CDR3 region: CASKGGKHEAFF. In nucleotides, the CDR3 is TGTGCCAGCAAGGGAGGGAAACACGAAGCTTTCTTT.

This rearrangement joins TRBV3-1 to TRBJ1-1; the match to TRBD1 covers 7 bases. V lost 4 bases and J lost 5; bases outside the gene matches: 10. CDR1 and CDR2 (germline): LGHDT, YNNKEL (reference sequence). This CDR3 is built from 15 residues. CDR3 bases: TGTGCCAGCAGCCCCTTCCAGGGGGGAGGTACTGAAGCTTTCTTT. Translating gives CASSPFQGGGTEAFF.

The chain links TRBV29-1 to TRBJ2-7, with D possibly matching TRBD1 (5 bases). Germline V gene data show CDR1 as SQVTM and CDR2 as ANQGSEA. The CDR3 runs to 13 residues. V dropped 4 bases and J dropped 6 bases, with 16 bases sitting between them. The CDR3 DNA reads as TGCAGCGTTGGTGTTTTTAGGGGTTCCGAGCAGTACTTC. Translated: CSVGVFRGSEQYF.

The rearrangement joins TRBV24-1 to TRBJ2-3; D gene ambiguous. The CDR3 extends over 13 amino acids. Germline CDR1 is KGHDR and CDR2 is SFDVKD. V dropped 4 bases and J dropped 6 bases, with 10 bases sitting between them. CDR3 in amino acids: CATSEGPVDTQYF. For the CDR3, the DNA is TGTGCCACCAGTGAAGGTCCTGTGGATACGCAGTATTTT.

The chain carries TRBV7-2 and TRBJ1-6, with 8 bases matching TRBD1. This CDR3 spans 15 amino acids. With 1 base clipped from V and 6 bases from J, the junction kept 2 bases outside the gene matches. CDR1 is SGHTA, CDR2 FQGNSA, per germline. CDR3 sequence reads: CASSLGQGINSPLHF. In nucleotides, the CDR3 is TGTGCCAGCAGCTTAGGACAGGGGATTAATTCACCCCTCCACTTT.

This chain joins TRBV7-9 and TRBJ2-5; 8 bases align to TRBD2. V was pared by 3 bases and J by 2 bases, with 5 bases of the junction left unmatched. This CDR3 is 15 amino acids long. Germline values: CDR1 SEHNR, CDR2 FQNEAQ (reference sequence). For the CDR3, the DNA is TGTGCCAGCAGCTTTTGGCGGGGGGTTCAAGAGACCCAGTACTTC. Translating it yields CASSFWRGVQETQYF.